This T cell receptor (beta chain) appears in the sequencing data of a study of cytomegalovirus exposure and HLA in healthy donors. Primers included in the PCR were 60 Vbeta and 13 Jbeta primers. Sequenced by immunoSEQ multiplex PCR; TCRdb stores in-frame clones only, minus some. The sample has about 220,000 clones, about 80% seen once. Sequenced: PBMCs. The clonotype originates from a male donor in good health and CMV-seronegative.

In nucleotides, the CDR3 is TGTGCCAGCAGCTTACTAGGGGTGAGGAATGAGCAGTTCTTC. Protein product: CASSLLGVRNEQFF. This rearrangement joins TRBV11-2 to TRBJ2-1, with a possible D match to TRBD1 (5 bases). From germline, CDR1 is SGHAT and CDR2 FQNNGV. This CDR3 has 14 residues. Trimming stripped 2 bases from V and 7 bases from J, with 12 bases between.